This entry concerns a single TCR beta chain. Using its own MiXCR run on the 5' RACE reads, TCRdb lists one record per CDR3 protein. The data hold approximately 100,000 distinct CDR3 sequences, with over 15% observed a single time. The CDR3 has 13 residues. The germline V gene encodes CDR1 LGHDT and CDR2 YNNKEL (reference sequence). V lost 4 bases and J 2 bases, leaving 7 bases between the germline ends. The data originate from a study of early T cells in non-severe SARS-CoV-2 infection. This sequence joins TRBV3-1 and TRBJ2-3; no reliable D call. This sequence was found in an adult who was a healthcare worker with PCR-confirmed SARS-CoV-2 infection or an uninfected control (not recorded which). Sequenced material: whole blood. The CDR3 nucleotides are TGTGCCAGCAGCCGAAAATCCACAGATACGCAGTATTTT. The encoded protein is CASSRKSTDTQYF.